This T cell receptor (beta chain) was retrieved from a study of tumor-infiltrating lymphocytes in primary liver carcinoma. Starting material for RNA and DNA co-extraction consisted of about 17-32 mg of unsorted bulk tissue. Trimming removed 4 bases at V and 2 bases at J, with 9 bases between. Germline lookup yields CDR1 SNHLY and CDR2 FYNNEI. The CDR3 extends over 14 amino acids. TCR beta cDNA was prepared out of roughly 450 ng total RNA by means of a constant-region primer. Libraries covering TCR beta were generated through three nested multiplex PCR rounds (using a slightly modified ARM-PCR). TRBV1-TRBV30 forward primers paired with a C-beta reverse primer drove the first two PCR rounds, 10 cycles each. TCRdb reanalysed the multiplex PCR reads using MiXCR and keeps one entry per CDR3 protein. The sample includes some 120,000 distinct CDR3 sequences, 64% of them seen just once.

The chain joins TRBV2 to TRBJ1-5; a possible D gene is TRBD1 (5 bases). Source material: liver tumor tissue from sampling region 3. Subset here: tumor region T3, left-lateral pole. This receptor was obtained from a woman aged 55-70 years with primary liver carcinoma and hepatitis B virus infection. This CDR3 reads CASSGGVGNQPQHF. The CDR3 DNA follows: TGTGCCAGCAGTGGGGGGGTCGGCAATCAGCCCCAGCATTTT. Complete variable domain (other parts from reference TRBV2 and TRBJ1-5): EPEVTQTPSHQVTQMGQEVILRCVPISNHLYFYWYRQILGQKVEFLVSFYNNEISEKSEIFDDQFSVERPDGSNFTLKIRSTKLEDSAMYFCASSGGVGNQPQHFGDGTRLSIL.